Listed below are T cell receptor beta chains from one sample, sequenced in a study of cytomegalovirus exposure and HLA in healthy donors. Produced via immunoSEQ multiplex PCR; TCRdb's table is partial and in-frame only. Of about 140,000 clones listed, under 80% are singletons. Specimen: PBMCs. These receptors all come from a woman aged 50 to 65 in good health and CMV-seropositive. The conserved cysteine and the conserved F or W are not part of the CDR3 here.

TRBJ2-7,TRBV7-7,ASSLGAGPSYEQY
TRBJ2-7,TRBV9,ASSPHMARSSYEQY
TRBJ2-3,TRBV5-1,ASSLWGGTGADTQY
TRBJ2-5,TRBV9,ASSVAGGVQETQY
TRBJ1-2,TRBV15,ATSRDQLPYGYT
TRBJ2-2,TRBV6-1,ASSERPRGTGELF
TRBJ1-2,TRBV4-2,ASSQDPRQNYGYT
TRBJ2-2,TRBV5-1,ASTQRGGGADGELF
TRBJ1-2,TRBV7-8,ASTRGDRQDYGYT
.,TRBV7-6,ASSLGTGSEQY
TRBJ1-2,TRBV28,ASSRPRQGNYGYT
TRBJ1-2,TRBV7-2,ASSSFEGGGYT
TRBJ2-1,TRBV7-3,ASSLTSRGEQF
TRBJ1-4,TRBV28,ASSWGQGASNEKLF
.,TRBV6-5,ASSSRAGEQY
TRBJ2-3,TRBV28,ASSKPGQGTDTQY
TRBJ1-3,TRBV27,ASSRDSRGGGNTIY
TRBJ1-5,TRBV29-1,SVGQANQPQH
TRBJ2-1,TRBV5-3,ARRPGAGAFYNEQF
TRBJ2-2,TRBV15,ATSSYRGIGAGELF
TRBJ1-1,TRBV30,AWNRRTEAF
TRBJ2-7,TRBV9,ASSVGGEAGRPEQY
TRBJ1-1,TRBV9,ASSVGTGQNTEAF
TRBJ1-4,TRBV19,ASTRMLATNEKLF
TRBJ2-6,TRBV2,ASRGNRAGANVLT
TRBJ1-2,TRBV30,AWSVGVTGHST
TRBJ1-4,TRBV7-2,ASSQETRMEKLF
TRBJ1-2,TRBV28,ASSSGTGVPTNYGYT